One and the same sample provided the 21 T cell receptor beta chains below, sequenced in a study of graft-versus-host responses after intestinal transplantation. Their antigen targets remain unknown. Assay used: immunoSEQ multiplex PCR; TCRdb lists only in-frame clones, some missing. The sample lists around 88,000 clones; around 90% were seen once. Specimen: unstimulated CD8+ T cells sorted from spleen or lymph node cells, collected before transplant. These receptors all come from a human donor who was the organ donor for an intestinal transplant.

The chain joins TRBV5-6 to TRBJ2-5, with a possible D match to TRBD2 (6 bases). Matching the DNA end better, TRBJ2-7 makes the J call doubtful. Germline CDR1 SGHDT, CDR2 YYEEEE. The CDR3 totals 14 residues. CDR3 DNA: TGTGCCAGCAGCCCCGGGACTCATTTCTACGAGCAGTACTTC. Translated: CASSPGTHFYEQYF.

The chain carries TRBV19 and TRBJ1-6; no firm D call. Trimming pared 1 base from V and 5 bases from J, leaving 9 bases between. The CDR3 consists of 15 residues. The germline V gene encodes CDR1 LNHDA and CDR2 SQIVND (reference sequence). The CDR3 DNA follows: TGTGCCAGTAGTATAGTCAACAGCCATAATTCACCCCTCCACTTT. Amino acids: CASSIVNSHNSPLHF.

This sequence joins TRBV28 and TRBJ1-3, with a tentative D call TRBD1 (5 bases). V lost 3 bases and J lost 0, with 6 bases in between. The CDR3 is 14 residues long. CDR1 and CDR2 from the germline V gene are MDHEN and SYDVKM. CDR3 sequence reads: CASSFRGSGNTIYF. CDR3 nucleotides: TGTGCCAGCAGTTTTAGGGGCTCTGGAAACACCATATATTTT. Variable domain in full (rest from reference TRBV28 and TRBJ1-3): DVKVTQSSRYLVKRTGEKVFLECVQDMDHENMFWYRQDPGLGLRLIYFSYDVKMKEKGDIPEGYSVSREKKERFSLILESASTNQTSMYLCASSFRGSGNTIYFGEGSWLTVV.

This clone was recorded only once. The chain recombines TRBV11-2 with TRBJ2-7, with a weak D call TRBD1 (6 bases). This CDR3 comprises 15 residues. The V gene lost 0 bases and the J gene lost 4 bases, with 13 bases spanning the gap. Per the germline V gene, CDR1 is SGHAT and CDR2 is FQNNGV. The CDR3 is CASSLDWGPSYEQYF. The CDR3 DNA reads TGTGCCAGCAGCTTAGATTGGGGGCCCTCGTACGAGCAGTACTTC.

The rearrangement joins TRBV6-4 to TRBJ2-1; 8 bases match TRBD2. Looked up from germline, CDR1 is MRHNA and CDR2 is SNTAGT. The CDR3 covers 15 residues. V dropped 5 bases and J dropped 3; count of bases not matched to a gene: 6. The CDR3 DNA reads TGTGCCAGCAGTCACGGACTAGCCAGCTACAATGAGCAGTTCTTC. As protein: CASSHGLASYNEQFF.

Here the CDR3 DNA reads TGTGCCAGCAGCATCACGGGAGGGTCCGAGCAGTACTTC. It is translated as CASSITGGSEQYF. This chain links TRBV9 with TRBJ2-7; 8 positions agree with TRBD2. V dropped 4 bases and J dropped 6; count of bases not matched to a gene: 6. The CDR3 runs 13 residues. CDR1 is SGDLS, CDR2 YYNGEE, per germline.

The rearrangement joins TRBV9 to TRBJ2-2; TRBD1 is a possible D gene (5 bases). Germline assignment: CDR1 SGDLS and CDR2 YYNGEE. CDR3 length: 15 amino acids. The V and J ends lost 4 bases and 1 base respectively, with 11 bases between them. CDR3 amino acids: CASSISQVNTGELFF. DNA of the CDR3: TGTGCCAGCAGCATTTCACAGGTGAACACCGGGGAGCTGTTTTTT.

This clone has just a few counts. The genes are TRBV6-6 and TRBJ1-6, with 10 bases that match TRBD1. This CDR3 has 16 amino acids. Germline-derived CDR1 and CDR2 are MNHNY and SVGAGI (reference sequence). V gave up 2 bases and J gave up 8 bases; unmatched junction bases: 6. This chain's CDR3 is CASSYPRDRGDSPLHF. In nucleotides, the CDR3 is TGTGCCAGCAGTTACCCCCGGGACAGGGGTGATTCACCCCTCCACTTT.

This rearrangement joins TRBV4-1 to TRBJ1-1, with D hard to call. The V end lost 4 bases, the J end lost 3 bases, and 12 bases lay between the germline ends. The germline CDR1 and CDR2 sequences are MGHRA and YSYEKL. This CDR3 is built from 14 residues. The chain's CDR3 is CASSLRPAYTEAFF. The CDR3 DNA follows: TGCGCCAGCAGCCTTAGACCGGCGTACACTGAAGCTTTCTTT.

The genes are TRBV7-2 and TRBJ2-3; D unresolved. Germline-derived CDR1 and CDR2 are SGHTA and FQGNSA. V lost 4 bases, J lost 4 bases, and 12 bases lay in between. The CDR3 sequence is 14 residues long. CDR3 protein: CASSSMGMSDTQYF. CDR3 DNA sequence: TGTGCCAGCAGCTCTATGGGTATGTCAGATACGCAGTATTTT.

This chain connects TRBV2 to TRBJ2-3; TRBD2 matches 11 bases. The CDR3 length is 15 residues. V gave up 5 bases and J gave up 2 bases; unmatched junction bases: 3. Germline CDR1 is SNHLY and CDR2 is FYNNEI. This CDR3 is CASSTSGGITDTQYF. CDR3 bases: TGTGCCAGCAGTACTAGCGGGGGCATCACAGATACGCAGTATTTT.

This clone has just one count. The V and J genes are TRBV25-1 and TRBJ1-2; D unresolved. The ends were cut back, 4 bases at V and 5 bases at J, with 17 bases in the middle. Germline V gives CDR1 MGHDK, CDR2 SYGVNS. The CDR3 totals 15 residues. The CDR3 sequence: CASSGPHRQTYGYTF. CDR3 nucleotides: TGTGCCAGCAGTGGCCCCCACCGACAAACGTATGGCTACACCTTC.

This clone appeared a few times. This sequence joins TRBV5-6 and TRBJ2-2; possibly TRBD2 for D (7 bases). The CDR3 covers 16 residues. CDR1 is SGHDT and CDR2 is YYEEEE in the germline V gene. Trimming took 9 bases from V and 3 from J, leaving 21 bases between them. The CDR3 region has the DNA TGTGCCACCACCCTGGGGGGGGGCTCTTACACCGGGGAGCTGTTTTTT. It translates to CATTLGGGSYTGELFF.

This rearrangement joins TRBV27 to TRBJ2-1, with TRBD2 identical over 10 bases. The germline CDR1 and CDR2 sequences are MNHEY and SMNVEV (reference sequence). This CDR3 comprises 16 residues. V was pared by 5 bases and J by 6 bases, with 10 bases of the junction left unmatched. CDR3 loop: CASSHPPGLAINEQFF. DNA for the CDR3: TGTGCCAGCAGTCACCCCCCGGGACTAGCGATCAATGAGCAGTTCTTC.

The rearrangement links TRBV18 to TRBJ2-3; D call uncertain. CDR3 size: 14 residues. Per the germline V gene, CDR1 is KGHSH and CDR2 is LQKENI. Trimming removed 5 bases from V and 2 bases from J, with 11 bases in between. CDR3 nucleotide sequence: TGTGCCAGCTCAGCCGATGAATCCACAGATACGCAGTATTTT. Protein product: CASSADESTDTQYF.

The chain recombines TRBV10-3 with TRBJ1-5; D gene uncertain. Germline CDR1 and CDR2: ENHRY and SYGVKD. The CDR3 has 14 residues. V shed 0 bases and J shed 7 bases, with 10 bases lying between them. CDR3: CAISESVSYQPQHF. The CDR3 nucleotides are TGTGCCATCAGTGAGTCGGTGTCGTACCAGCCCCAGCATTTT.

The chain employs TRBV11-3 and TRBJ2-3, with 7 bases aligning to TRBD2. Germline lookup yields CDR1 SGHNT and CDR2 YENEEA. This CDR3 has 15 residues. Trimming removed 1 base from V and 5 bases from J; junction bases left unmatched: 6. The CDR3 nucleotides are TGTGCCAGCAGCTTAGCAGCGGGGCACAGAGATACGCAGTATTTT. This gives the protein CASSLAAGHRDTQYF.

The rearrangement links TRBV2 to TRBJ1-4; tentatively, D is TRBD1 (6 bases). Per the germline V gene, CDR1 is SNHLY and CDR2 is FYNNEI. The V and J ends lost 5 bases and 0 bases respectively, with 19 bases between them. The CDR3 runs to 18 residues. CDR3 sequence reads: CASSRRRQGQTTNEKLFF. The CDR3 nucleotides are TGTGCCAGCAGTCGGAGGAGGCAGGGGCAAACAACTAATGAAAAACTGTTTTTT.

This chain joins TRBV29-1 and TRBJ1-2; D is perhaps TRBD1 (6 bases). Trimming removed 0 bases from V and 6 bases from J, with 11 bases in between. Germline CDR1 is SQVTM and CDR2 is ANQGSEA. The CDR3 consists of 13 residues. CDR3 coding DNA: TGCAGCGTTGAAGATCAGGGGTTAGATGGCTACACCTTC. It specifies CSVEDQGLDGYTF. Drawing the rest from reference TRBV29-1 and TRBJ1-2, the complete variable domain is SAVISQKPSRDICQRGTSLTIQCQVDSQVTMMFWYRQQPGQSLTLIATANQGSEATYESGFVIDKFPISRPNLTFSTLTVSNMSPEDSSIYLCSVEDQGLDGYTFGSGTRLTVV.

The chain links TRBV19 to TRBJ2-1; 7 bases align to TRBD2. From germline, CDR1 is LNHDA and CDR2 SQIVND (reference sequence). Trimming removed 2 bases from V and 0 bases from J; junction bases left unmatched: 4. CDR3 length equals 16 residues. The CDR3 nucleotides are TGTGCCAGTAGTATACTGGGGGGGAGCTCCTACAATGAGCAGTTCTTC. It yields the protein CASSILGGSSYNEQFF.

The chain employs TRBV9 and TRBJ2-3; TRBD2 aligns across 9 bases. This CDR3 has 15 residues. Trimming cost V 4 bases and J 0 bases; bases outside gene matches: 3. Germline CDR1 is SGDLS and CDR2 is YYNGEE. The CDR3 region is CASSLAGTSTDTQYF. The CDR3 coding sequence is TGTGCCAGCAGCCTAGCGGGAACTAGCACAGATACGCAGTATTTT.